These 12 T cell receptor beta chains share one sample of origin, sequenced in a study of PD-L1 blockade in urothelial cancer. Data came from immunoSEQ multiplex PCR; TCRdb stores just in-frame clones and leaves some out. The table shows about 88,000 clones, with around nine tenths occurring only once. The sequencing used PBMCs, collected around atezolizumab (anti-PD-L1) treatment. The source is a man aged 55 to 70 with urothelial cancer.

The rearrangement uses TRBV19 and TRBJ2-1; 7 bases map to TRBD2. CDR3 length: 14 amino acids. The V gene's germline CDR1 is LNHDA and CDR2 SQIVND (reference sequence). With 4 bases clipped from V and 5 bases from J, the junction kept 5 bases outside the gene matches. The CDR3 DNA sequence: TGTGCCAGTAGTAAGCGCGGGAGCGACAATGAGCAGTTCTTC. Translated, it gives CASSKRGSDNEQFF.

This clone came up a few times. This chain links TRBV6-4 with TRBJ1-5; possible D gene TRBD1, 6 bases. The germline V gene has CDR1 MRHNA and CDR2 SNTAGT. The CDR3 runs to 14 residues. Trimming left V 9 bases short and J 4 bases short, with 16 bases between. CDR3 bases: TGTGCCAGTGGGAGTAAAGACAGGAATCAGCCCCAGCATTTT. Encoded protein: CASGSKDRNQPQHF.

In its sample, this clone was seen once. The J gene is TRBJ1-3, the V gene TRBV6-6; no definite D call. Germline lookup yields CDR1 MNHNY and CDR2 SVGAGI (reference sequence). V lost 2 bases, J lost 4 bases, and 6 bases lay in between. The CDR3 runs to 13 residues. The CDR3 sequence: CASSYVPGNTIYF. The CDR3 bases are TGTGCCAGCAGTTACGTTCCGGGAAACACCATATATTTT.

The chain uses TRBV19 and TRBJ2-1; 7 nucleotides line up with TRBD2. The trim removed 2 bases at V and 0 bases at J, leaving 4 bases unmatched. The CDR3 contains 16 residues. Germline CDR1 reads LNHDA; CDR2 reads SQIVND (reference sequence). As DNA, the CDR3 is TGTGCCAGTAGTATATTGGGGGAGGGCTCCTACAATGAGCAGTTCTTC. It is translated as CASSILGEGSYNEQFF.

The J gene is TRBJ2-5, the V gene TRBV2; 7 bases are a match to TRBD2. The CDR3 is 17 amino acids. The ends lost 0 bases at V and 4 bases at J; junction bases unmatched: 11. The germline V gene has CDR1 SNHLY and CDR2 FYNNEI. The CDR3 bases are TGTGCCAGCAGTGAAGCGCTTTGGCGGGGGAGGGGAGAGACCCAGTACTTC. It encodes CASSEALWRGRGETQYF.

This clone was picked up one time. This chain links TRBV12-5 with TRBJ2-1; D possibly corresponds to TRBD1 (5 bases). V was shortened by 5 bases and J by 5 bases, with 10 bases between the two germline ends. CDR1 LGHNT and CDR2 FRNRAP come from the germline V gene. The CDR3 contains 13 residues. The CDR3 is CASGPGQDNEQFF. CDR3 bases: TGTGCTAGTGGTCCCGGACAAGACAATGAGCAGTTCTTC.

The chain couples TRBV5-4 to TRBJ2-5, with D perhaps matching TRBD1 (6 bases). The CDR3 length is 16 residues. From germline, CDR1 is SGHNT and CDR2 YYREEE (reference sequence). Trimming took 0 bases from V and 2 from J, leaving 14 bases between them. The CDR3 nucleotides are TGTGCCAGCAGCTTGGTTAGAGGTAGGGGGCAAGAGACCCAGTACTTC. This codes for CASSLVRGRGQETQYF.

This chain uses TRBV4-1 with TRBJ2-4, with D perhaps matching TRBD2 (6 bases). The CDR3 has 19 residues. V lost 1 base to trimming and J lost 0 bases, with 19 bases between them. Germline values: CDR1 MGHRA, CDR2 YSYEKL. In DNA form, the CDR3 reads TGCGCCAGCAGCCAAGTACGGGCCTCGGGGGAGGTAGCCAAAAACATTCAGTACTTC. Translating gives CASSQVRASGEVAKNIQYF.

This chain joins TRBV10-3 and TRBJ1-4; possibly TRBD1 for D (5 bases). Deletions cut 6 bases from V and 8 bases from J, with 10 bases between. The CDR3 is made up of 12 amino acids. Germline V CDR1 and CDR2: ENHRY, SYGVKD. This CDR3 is CAIRGEVEKLFF. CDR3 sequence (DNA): TGTGCCATCAGGGGGGAGGTGGAAAAACTGTTTTTT.

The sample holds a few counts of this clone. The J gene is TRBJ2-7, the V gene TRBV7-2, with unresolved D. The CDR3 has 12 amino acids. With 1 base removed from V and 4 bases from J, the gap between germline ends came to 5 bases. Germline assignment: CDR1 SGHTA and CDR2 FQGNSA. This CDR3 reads CASSLVAYEQYF. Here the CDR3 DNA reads TGTGCCAGCAGCTTAGTGGCATACGAGCAGTACTTC.

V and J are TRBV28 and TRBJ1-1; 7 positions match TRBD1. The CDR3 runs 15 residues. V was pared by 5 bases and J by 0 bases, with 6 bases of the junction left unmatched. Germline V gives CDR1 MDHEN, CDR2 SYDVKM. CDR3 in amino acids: CASSLRTGMNTEAFF. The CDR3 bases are TGTGCCAGCAGTCTACGGACAGGCATGAACACTGAAGCTTTCTTT.

The CDR3 DNA follows: TGTGCCAGCAGCTTAGAAGGGGACAGAGACCAAAACATTCAGTACTTC. As protein: CASSLEGDRDQNIQYF. The chain carries TRBV7-9 and TRBJ2-4; 7 nucleotides line up with TRBD1. The CDR3 totals 16 residues. Germline CDR1 is SEHNR and CDR2 is FQNEAQ (reference sequence). J gave up 5 bases and V 1 base, and 8 bases lay outside the gene matches.